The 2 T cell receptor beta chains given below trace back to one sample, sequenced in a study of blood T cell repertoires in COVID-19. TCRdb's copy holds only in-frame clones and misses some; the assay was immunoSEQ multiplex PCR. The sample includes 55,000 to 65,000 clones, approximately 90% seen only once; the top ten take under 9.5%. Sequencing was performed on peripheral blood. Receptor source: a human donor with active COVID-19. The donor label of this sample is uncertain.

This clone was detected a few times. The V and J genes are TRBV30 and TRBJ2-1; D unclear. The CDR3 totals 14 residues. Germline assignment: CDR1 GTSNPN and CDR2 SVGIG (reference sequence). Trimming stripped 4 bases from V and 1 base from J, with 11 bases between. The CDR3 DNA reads TGTGCCTGGACCTTGAAACTTTCCTACAATGAGCAGTTCTTC. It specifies CAWTLKLSYNEQFF.

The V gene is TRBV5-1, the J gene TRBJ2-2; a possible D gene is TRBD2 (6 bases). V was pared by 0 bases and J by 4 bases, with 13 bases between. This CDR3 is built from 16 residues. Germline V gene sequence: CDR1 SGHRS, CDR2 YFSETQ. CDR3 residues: CASSLDGGASTGELFF. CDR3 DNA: TGCGCCAGCAGCTTGGATGGCGGGGCTTCCACCGGGGAGCTGTTTTTT. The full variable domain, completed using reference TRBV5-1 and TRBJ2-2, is KAGVTQTPRYLIKTRGQQVTLSCSPISGHRSVSWYQQTPGQGLQFLFEYFSETQRNKGNFPGRFSGRQFSNSRSEMNVSTLELGDSALYLCASSLDGGASTGELFFGEGSRLTVL.